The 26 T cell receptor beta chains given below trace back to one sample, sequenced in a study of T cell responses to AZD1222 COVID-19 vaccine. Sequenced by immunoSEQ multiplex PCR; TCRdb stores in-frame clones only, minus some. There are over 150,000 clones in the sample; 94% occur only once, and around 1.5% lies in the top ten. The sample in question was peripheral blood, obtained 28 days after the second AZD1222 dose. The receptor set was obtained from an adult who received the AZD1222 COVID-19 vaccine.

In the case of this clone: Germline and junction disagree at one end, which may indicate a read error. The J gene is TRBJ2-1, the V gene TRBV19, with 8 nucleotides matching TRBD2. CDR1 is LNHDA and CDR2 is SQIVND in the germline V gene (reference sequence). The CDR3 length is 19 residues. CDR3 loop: CASSIEGAGGQSSYNEQFF. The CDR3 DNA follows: TGTGCCAGTAGCATAGAGGGTGCGGGAGGCCAGAGCTCCTACAATGAGCAGTTCTTC.

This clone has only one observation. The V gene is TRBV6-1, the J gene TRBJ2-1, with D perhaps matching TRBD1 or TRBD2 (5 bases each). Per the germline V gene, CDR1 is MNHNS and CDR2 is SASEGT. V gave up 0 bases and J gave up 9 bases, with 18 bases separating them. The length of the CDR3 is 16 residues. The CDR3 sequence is CASSEALQDTRGEQFF. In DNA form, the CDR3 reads TGTGCCAGCAGTGAAGCGCTTCAGGACACTAGAGGTGAGCAGTTCTTC.

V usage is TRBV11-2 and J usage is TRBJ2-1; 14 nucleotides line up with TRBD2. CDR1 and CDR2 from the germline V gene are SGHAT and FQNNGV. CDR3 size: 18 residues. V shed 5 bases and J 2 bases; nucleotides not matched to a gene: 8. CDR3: CASSRGTSGRGPYNEQFF. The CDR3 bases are TGTGCCAGCAGCCGAGGGACTAGCGGGAGAGGCCCCTACAATGAGCAGTTCTTC.

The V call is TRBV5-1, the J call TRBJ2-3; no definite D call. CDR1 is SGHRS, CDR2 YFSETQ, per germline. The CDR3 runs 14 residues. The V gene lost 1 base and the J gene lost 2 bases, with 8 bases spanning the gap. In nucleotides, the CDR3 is TGCGCCAGCAGCTTGCTCTGGTTCACAGATACGCAGTATTTT. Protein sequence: CASSLLWFTDTQYF. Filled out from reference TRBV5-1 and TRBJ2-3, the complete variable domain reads KAGVTQTPRYLIKTRGQQVTLSCSPISGHRSVSWYQQTPGQGLQFLFEYFSETQRNKGNFPGRFSGRQFSNSRSEMNVSTLELGDSALYLCASSLLWFTDTQYFGPGTRLTVL.

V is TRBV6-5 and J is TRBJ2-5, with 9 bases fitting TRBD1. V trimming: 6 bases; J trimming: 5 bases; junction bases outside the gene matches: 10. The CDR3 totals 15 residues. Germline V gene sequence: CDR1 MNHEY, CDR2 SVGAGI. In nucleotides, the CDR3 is TGTGCCAGCAGGTCCCCGGGACAGGGTGTGGAGACCCAGTACTTC. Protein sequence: CASRSPGQGVETQYF.

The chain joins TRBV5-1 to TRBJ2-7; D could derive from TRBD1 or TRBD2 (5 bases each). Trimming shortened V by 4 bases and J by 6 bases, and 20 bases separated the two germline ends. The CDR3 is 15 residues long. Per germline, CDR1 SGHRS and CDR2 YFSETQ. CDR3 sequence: CASSTTGTSYSEQYF. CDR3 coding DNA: TGCGCCAGCAGCACAACCGGGACCTCTTATTCCGAGCAGTACTTC.

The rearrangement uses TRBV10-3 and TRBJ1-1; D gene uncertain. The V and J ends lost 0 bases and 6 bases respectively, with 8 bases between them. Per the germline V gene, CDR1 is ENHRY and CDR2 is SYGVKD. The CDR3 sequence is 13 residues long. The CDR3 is CAISESGLAEAFF. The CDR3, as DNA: TGTGCCATCAGTGAGTCGGGGTTAGCTGAAGCTTTCTTT.

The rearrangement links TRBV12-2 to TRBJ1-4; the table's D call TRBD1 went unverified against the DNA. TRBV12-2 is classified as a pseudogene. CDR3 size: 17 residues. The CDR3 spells CASRLYPPQGAREKLFF. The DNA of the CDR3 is TGTGCAAGTCGCTTATACCCCCCGCAGGGGGCTCGGGAAAAACTGTTTTTT.

This CDR3 reads CASSSGTNSGANVLTF. As DNA, the CDR3 is TGTGCCAGTAGTTCCGGGACAAACTCTGGGGCCAACGTCCTGACTTTC. The chain links TRBV19 to TRBJ2-6; maybe TRBD1 (6 bases). Looked up from germline, CDR1 is LNHDA and CDR2 is SQIVND (reference sequence). The CDR3 has 16 amino acids. V was clipped by 5 bases and J by 0 bases, with 11 bases between them. Drawing the rest from reference TRBV19 and TRBJ2-6, the complete variable domain is DGGITQSPKYLFRKEGQNVTLSCEQNLNHDAMYWYRQDPGQGLRLIYYSQIVNDFQKGDIAEGYSVSREKKESFPLTVTSAQKNPTAFYLCASSSGTNSGANVLTFGAGSRLTVL.

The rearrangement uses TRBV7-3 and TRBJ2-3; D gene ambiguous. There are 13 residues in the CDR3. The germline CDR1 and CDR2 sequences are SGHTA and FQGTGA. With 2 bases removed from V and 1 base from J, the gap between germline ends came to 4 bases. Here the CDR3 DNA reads TGTGCCAGCAGCTTACAGGGCACAGATACGCAGTATTTT. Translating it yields CASSLQGTDTQYF.

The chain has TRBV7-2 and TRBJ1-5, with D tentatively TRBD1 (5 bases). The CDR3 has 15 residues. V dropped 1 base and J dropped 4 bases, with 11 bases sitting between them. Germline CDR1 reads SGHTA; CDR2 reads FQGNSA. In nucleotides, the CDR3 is TGTGCCAGCAGCTTAGAGGGTGACAGTAATCAGCCCCAGCATTTT. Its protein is CASSLEGDSNQPQHF.

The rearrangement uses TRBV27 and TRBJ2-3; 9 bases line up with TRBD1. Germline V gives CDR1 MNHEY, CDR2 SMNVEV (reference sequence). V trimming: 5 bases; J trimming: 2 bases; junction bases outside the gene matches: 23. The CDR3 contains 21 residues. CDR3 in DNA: TGTGCCAGCAGTCTCAGCTTACCGGGACAGGGAGGGCCCGGTTACACAGATACGCAGTATTTT. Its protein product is CASSLSLPGQGGPGYTDTQYF.

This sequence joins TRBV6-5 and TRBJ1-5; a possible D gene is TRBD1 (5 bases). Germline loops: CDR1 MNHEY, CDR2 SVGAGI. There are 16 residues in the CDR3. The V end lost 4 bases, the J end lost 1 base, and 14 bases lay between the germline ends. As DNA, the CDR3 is TGTGCCAGCAGTTCCCCACGGGGCCAGAGCAATCAGCCCCAGCATTTT. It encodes CASSSPRGQSNQPQHF.

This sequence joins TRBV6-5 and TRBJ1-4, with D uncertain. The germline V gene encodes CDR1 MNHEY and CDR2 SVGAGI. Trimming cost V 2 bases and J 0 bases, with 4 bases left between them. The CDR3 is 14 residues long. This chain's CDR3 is CASSYAPTNEKLFF. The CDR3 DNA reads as TGTGCCAGCAGTTACGCACCAACTAATGAAAAACTGTTTTTT.

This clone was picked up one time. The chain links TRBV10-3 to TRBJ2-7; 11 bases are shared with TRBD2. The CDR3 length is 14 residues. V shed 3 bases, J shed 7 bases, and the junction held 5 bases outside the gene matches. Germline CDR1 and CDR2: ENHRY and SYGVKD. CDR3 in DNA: TGTGCCATCAGTGAACTAGCGGGAGTGTCAGAGCAGTACTTC. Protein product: CAISELAGVSEQYF.

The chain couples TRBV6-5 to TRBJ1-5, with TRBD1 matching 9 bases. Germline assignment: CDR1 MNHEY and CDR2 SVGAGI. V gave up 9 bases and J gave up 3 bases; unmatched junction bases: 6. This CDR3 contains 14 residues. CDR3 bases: TGTGCCAGTGGACAGGGGTTCTCCAATCAGCCCCAGCATTTT. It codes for CASGQGFSNQPQHF.

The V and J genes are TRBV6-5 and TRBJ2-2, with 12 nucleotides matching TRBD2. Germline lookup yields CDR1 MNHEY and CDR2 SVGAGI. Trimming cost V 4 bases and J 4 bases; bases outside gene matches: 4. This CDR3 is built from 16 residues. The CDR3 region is CASSSLAGGRTGELFF. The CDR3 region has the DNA TGTGCCAGCAGTTCTCTAGCGGGGGGGCGCACCGGGGAGCTGTTTTTT.

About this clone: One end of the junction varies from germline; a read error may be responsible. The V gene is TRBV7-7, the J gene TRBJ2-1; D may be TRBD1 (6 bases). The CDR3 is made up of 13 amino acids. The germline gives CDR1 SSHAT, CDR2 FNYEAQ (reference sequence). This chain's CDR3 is CASSLDRNNEQFF. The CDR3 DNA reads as TGTGCTAGCAGCTTAGACAGGAACAATGAGCAGTTCTTC. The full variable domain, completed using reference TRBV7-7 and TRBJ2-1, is GAGVSQSPRYKVTKRGQDVTLRCDPISSHATLYWYQQALGQGPEFLTYFNYEAQPDKSGLPSDRFSAERPEGSISTLTIQRTEQRDSAMYRCASSLDRNNEQFFGPGTRLTVL.

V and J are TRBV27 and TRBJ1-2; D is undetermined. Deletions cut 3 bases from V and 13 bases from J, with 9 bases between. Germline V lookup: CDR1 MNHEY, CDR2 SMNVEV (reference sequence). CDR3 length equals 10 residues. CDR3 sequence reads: CASSFYSRTF. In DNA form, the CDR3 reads TGTGCCAGCAGTTTCTACAGTCGCACCTTC.

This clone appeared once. This chain's CDR3 is CASSRLAGVNTGELFF. The CDR3 DNA follows: TGTGCCAGCAGTAGATTAGCGGGAGTGAACACCGGGGAGCTGTTTTTT. The gene calls are TRBV28 and TRBJ2-2; 9 bases agree with TRBD2. The CDR3 has 16 residues. Looked up from germline, CDR1 is MDHEN and CDR2 is SYDVKM. With 5 bases clipped from V and 1 base from J, the junction kept 5 bases outside the gene matches.

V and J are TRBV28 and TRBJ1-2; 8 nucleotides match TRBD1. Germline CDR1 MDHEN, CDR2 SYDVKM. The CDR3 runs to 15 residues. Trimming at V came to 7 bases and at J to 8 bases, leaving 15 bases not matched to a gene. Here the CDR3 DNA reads TGTGCCAGCACCACGACGGGGCAGGGGGCAGGAGGCTACACCTTC. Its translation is CASTTTGQGAGGYTF.

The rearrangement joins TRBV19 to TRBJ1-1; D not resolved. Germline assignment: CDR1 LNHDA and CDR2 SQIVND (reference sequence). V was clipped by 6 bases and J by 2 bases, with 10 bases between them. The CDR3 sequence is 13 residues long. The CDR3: CASRVFSNTEAFF. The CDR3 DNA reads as TGTGCCAGTAGAGTGTTTTCCAACACTGAAGCTTTCTTT.

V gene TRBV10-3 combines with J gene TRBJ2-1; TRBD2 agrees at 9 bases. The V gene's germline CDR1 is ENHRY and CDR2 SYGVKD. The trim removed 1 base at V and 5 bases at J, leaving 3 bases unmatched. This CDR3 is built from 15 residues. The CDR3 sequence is CAISEYQRGDNEQFF. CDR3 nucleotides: TGTGCCATCAGTGAGTACCAGCGGGGGGACAATGAGCAGTTCTTC.

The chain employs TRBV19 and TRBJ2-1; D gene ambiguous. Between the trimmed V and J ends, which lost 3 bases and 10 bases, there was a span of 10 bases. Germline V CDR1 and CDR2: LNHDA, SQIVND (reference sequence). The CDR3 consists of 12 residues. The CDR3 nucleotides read TGTGCCAGTAGTATGGGATCATGGGAGCAGTTCTTC. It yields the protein CASSMGSWEQFF.

Here the CDR3 DNA reads TGTGCAAGTCGCTTAGTACGGACAGATACGCAGTATTTT. This encodes CASRLVRTDTQYF. The chain recombines TRBV12-2 with TRBJ2-3; the D call in the table, TRBD2, was not verified against the DNA. TRBV12-2 is listed as a pseudogene. The CDR3 runs to 13 residues.

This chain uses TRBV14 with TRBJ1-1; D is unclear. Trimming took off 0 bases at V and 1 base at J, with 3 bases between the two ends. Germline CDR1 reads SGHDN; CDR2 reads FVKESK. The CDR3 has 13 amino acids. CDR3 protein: CASSQEANTEAFF. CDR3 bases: TGTGCCAGCAGCCAAGAGGCGAACACTGAAGCTTTCTTT.